Listed here are 25 T cell receptor beta chains from one sample, sequenced in a study of blood T cells in healthy people across ages. Together with a sample-barcoded 5' primer, a J-beta primer mix was included in a second PCR lasting roughly 7 to 11 cycles. From the 5' RACE reads, TCRdb called clonotypes with MiXCR, one entry per CDR3 protein. There are hundreds of thousands of distinct CDR3 sequences in the sample; around 68% occur only once, and roughly a quarter lies in the top ten. Material: blood. These receptor sequences come from a man in his thirties or forties in good health.

The J gene is TRBJ1-5, the V gene TRBV12-3 or TRBV12-4, with TRBD1 matching over 9 bases. CDR3 length equals 17 residues. V lost 1 base and J lost 5; bases outside the gene matches: 9. Here the CDR3 reads CASSLGQGGIGYQPQHF. For the CDR3, the DNA is TGTGCCAGCAGTTTAGGACAGGGGGGAATAGGCTATCAGCCCCAGCATTTT.

This clonotype was seen only once. This sequence joins TRBV20-1 and TRBJ2-2, with D uncertain. The CDR3 contains 15 residues. V was clipped by 4 bases and J by 5 bases, with 17 bases between them. Germline V lookup: CDR1 DFQATT, CDR2 SNEGSKA (reference sequence). The CDR3 DNA reads TGCAGTGCTATCCCCTCGCAAGCGAGGACCGGGGAGCTGTTTTTT. It specifies CSAIPSQARTGELFF.

V is TRBV4-3 and J is TRBJ2-5, with D tentatively TRBD1 (5 bases). The closer fit of TRBJ2-7 to the DNA end suggests the J call may be wrong. The CDR3 consists of 15 residues. Germline V lookup: CDR1 LGHNA, CDR2 YSLEER. This CDR3 is CASSQDPQGSYEQYF. In nucleotides, the CDR3 is TGCGCCAGCAGCCAAGATCCCCAGGGTAGCTACGAGCAGTACTTC.

The J gene is TRBJ2-7, the V gene TRBV28; D may be TRBD1 (6 bases). V was trimmed by 0 bases and J by 6 bases, leaving 15 bases between them. Per the germline V gene, CDR1 is MDHEN and CDR2 is SYDVKM. The CDR3 extends over 15 amino acids. CDR3 residues: CASSLWDSSISEQYF. In DNA form, the CDR3 reads TGTGCCAGCAGTTTATGGGACAGCTCGATCTCCGAGCAGTACTTC.

CDR3 residues: CASSYAWSNEQYF. DNA of the CDR3: TGTGCCAGCAGCTACGCATGGAGTAATGAGCAGTACTTC. The chain joins TRBV6-2 or TRBV6-3 to TRBJ2-7; no clear D. Trimming left V 6 bases short and J 7 bases short, with 16 bases between. Germline V lookup: CDR1 MNHEY, CDR2 SVGEGT. This CDR3 has 13 residues.

CDR3 coding DNA: TGTGCCAGCAGTTTCCTCGGACAGTCTACCCGCTACACCTTC. Translation: CASSFLGQSTRYTF. V is TRBV28 and J is TRBJ1-2; tentative D call: TRBD1 (6 bases). Trimming left V 3 bases short and J 9 bases short, with 17 bases between. CDR1 MDHEN and CDR2 SYDVKM come from the germline V gene. The CDR3 contains 14 residues.

This chain uses TRBV9 with TRBJ1-2, with a tentative D call TRBD1 (5 bases). The CDR3 runs 12 residues. Germline CDR1 and CDR2: SGDLS and YYNGEE. Trimming took off 5 bases at V and 8 bases at J, with 13 bases between the two ends. The CDR3 is CASRDGAGGYTF. CDR3 bases: TGTGCCAGCAGAGACGGGGCTGGCGGCTACACCTTC.

This clonotype was observed a few times. The genes are TRBV7-2 and TRBJ1-2; 7 bases line up with TRBD1. The CDR3 sequence is 15 residues long. Germline trimming cut 4 bases from V and 3 bases from J; bases unmatched to any gene: 8. Looked up from germline, CDR1 is SGHTA and CDR2 is FQGNSA. CDR3 DNA sequence: TGTGCCAGCAGCTACACAAGGGGGCGCGACTATGGCTACACCTTC. Its protein product is CASSYTRGRDYGYTF.

This chain joins TRBV20-1 and TRBJ2-1; D unclear. CDR3 length equals 14 residues. Looked up from germline, CDR1 is DFQATT and CDR2 is SNEGSKA (reference sequence). The germline V and J ends were trimmed by 1 base and 9 bases, with 16 bases remaining between them. CDR3 nucleotides: TGCAGTGCTAGAGGTGTCCACCCCGGCTTTGAGCAGTTCTTC. Residues: CSARGVHPGFEQFF.

The chain recombines TRBV3-1 with TRBJ2-5, with D possibly being TRBD1 (6 bases). Trimming took 7 bases from V and 1 from J, leaving 16 bases between them. The CDR3 totals 15 residues. CDR1 is LGHDT and CDR2 is YNNKEL in the germline V gene (reference sequence). CDR3: CASIGGQGLQETQYF. The CDR3 DNA sequence: TGTGCCAGCATAGGTGGGCAGGGGCTCCAAGAGACCCAGTACTTC.

This clonotype was observed a handful of times. V and J are TRBV28 and TRBJ1-2; 11 bases match TRBD1. Germline V gives CDR1 MDHEN, CDR2 SYDVKM. The junction had 8 bases not matched to a gene; V was cut back by 5 bases and J by 6 bases. The CDR3 totals 15 residues. The CDR3, as DNA: TGTGCCAGCAGTACGCCCGGACAGGGGGCAAATGGCTACACCTTC. It specifies CASSTPGQGANGYTF.

The chain couples TRBV20-1 to TRBJ2-1; TRBD2 matches at 8 bases. Trimming removed 5 bases from V and 4 bases from J; junction bases left unmatched: 7. The germline gives CDR1 DFQATT, CDR2 SNEGSKA (reference sequence). This CDR3 spans 14 amino acids. DNA of the CDR3: TGCAGTGCTCTTAGCGGGGAGGTTTACAATGAGCAGTTCTTC. Protein: CSALSGEVYNEQFF.

The chain employs TRBV20-1 and TRBJ1-5; no clear D. The germline V and J ends were trimmed by 6 bases and 13 bases, with 13 bases remaining between them. The CDR3 spans 10 residues. CDR1 is DFQATT, CDR2 SNEGSKA, per germline (reference sequence). CDR3 bases: TGCAGTGCACTCGAAGAGACGCAGCATTTT. Translated, it gives CSALEETQHF.

In the case of this clonotype: One end of the junction is discordant with germline, which a read error may explain. V is TRBV7-6 and J is TRBJ1-5; 11 nucleotides align to TRBD1. Germline V lookup: CDR1 SGHVS, CDR2 FNYEAQ. This CDR3 contains 18 residues. Here the CDR3 DNA reads TGTGCCAGCAGCCCGACGGGGACAGGGGGTTTCAGCAATCTGCCCCAGCATTTT. Protein: CASSPTGTGGFSNLPQHF.

This clonotype has more than one count but fewer than ten. The chain joins TRBV4-3 to TRBJ2-2, with 9 bases matching TRBD1. The germline gives CDR1 LGHNA, CDR2 YSLEER. The CDR3 has 18 amino acids. The trim removed 0 bases at V and 6 bases at J, leaving 11 bases unmatched. In DNA, the CDR3 is TGCGCCAGCAGCCAAGATCTACAGGGGGCCTTGGTCGCCGGGGAGCTGTTTTTT. Translating gives CASSQDLQGALVAGELFF.

J is TRBJ2-5 and V is TRBV5-6, with D perhaps matching TRBD2 (5 bases). The CDR3 totals 12 residues. Germline V gives CDR1 SGHDT, CDR2 YYEEEE. V was shortened by 1 base and J by 7 bases, with 8 bases between the two germline ends. CDR3 loop: CASSLTGGTQYF. In DNA form, the CDR3 reads TGTGCCAGCAGCTTGACTGGAGGGACCCAGTACTTC. Variable domain in full (rest from reference TRBV5-6 and TRBJ2-5): DAGVTQSPTHLIKTRGQQVTLRCSPKSGHDTVSWYQQALGQGPQFIFQYYEEEERQRGNFPDRFSGHQFPNYSSELNVNALLLGDSALYLCASSLTGGTQYFGPGTRLLVL.

V usage is TRBV11-2 and J usage is TRBJ2-3; D is undetermined. The germline gives CDR1 SGHAT, CDR2 FQNNGV. This CDR3 has 14 residues. Trimming removed 2 bases from V and 5 bases from J, with 11 bases in between. The CDR3 is CASSLPLVQDTQYF. DNA of the CDR3: TGTGCCAGCAGCTTACCATTAGTACAAGATACGCAGTATTTT.

V usage is TRBV7-8 and J usage is TRBJ1-5, with TRBD1 identical over 9 bases. CDR1 is SGHVS and CDR2 is FQNEAQ in the germline V gene. Trimming at V came to 2 bases and at J to 1 base, leaving 3 bases not matched to a gene. The CDR3 consists of 16 residues. The CDR3 loop is CASSLTGGWSNQPQHF. CDR3 DNA: TGTGCCAGCAGCTTAACAGGGGGCTGGAGCAATCAGCCCCAGCATTTT.

CDR3 bases: TGTGCCAGCCTTCTTATTGAGGCAACTGGGGCCAACGTCCTGACTTTC. Translation: CASLLIEATGANVLTF. The chain couples TRBV11-2 to TRBJ2-6; D uncertain. Germline assignment: CDR1 SGHAT and CDR2 FQNNGV. The CDR3 length is 16 residues. The germline V and J ends were trimmed by 8 bases and 2 bases, with 16 bases remaining between them. Complete variable domain (other parts from reference TRBV11-2 and TRBJ2-6): EAGVAQSPRYKIIEKRQSVAFWCNPISGHATLYWYQQILGQGPKLLIQFQNNGVVDDSQLPKDRFSAERLKGVDSTLKIQPAKLEDSAVYLCASLLIEATGANVLTFGAGSRLTVL.

The table lists this clonotype with a few counts. The chain couples TRBV29-1 to TRBJ2-5; 10 nucleotides match TRBD2. V shed 5 bases and J 1 base; nucleotides not matched to a gene: 4. The CDR3 extends over 14 amino acids. Germline assignment: CDR1 SQVTM and CDR2 ANQGSEA. The CDR3 protein is CSVQRLAGQETQYF. CDR3 DNA: TGCAGCGTTCAGAGACTAGCGGGCCAAGAGACCCAGTACTTC.

The chain links TRBV2 to TRBJ1-4; D is possibly TRBD1 (6 bases). CDR3 length: 13 residues. CDR1 and CDR2 from the germline V gene are SNHLY and FYNNEI. Trimming took off 4 bases at V and 11 bases at J, with 14 bases between the two ends. CDR3 DNA: TGTGCCAGCAGTGTACAGGGTTGGGAGAAACTGTTTTTT. Amino acids: CASSVQGWEKLFF.

The rearrangement uses TRBV29-1 and TRBJ2-3; no reliable D call. CDR1 and CDR2 from the germline V gene are SQVTM and ANQGSEA. The CDR3 contains 15 residues. V was pared by 3 bases and J by 0 bases, with 13 bases between. DNA of the CDR3: TGCAGCGTTGAGGTGCTGGGAACTAGCACAGATACGCAGTATTTT. Protein: CSVEVLGTSTDTQYF.

The chain is built from TRBV7-9 and TRBJ2-5; D gene ambiguous. CDR3 length: 15 amino acids. The germline V gene has CDR1 SEHNR and CDR2 FQNEAQ (reference sequence). V was pared by 8 bases and J by 1 base, with 17 bases between. The CDR3 DNA follows: TGTGCCAGCCCTGCCGATGGATGGGGCCAAGAGACCCAGTACTTC. It specifies CASPADGWGQETQYF.

The V gene is TRBV7-6, the J gene TRBJ2-6; no definite D call. V dropped 5 bases and J dropped 0 bases, with 11 bases sitting between them. The CDR3 has 16 amino acids. Germline-derived CDR1 and CDR2 are SGHVS and FNYEAQ. CDR3 protein: CASSPDLISGANVLTF. The CDR3, as DNA: TGTGCCAGCAGCCCAGACCTAATCTCTGGGGCCAACGTCCTGACTTTC.

On this clonotype itself: A read error may explain this, as a much larger clone is one base away. V gene TRBV3-1 combines with J gene TRBJ1-2, with a tentative D call TRBD1 (6 bases). The V gene's germline CDR1 is LGHDT and CDR2 YNNKEL (reference sequence). CDR3 length: 13 residues. V lost 3 bases, J lost 4 bases, and 9 bases lay in between. The CDR3 sequence: CASSQDSIYGYTF. Here the CDR3 DNA reads TGTGCCAGCAGCCAGGACAGCATCTATGGCTACACCTTC.